The 6 T cell receptor beta chains listed next were all sequenced from one sample in a study of technical replicates of blood from a few donors. TCRdb keeps only in-frame clones here, not all; method: immunoSEQ multiplex PCR. The sample holds over 55,000 clones; approximately 83% are singletons and the top ten take roughly 5%. Sample: PBMCs. Receptor source: a human donor in good health. Some clones in this sample may be carry-over from other donors' samples.

V usage is TRBV7-9 and J usage is TRBJ2-1; 8 nucleotides line up with TRBD2. The CDR3 contains 16 residues. The V gene's germline CDR1 is SEHNR and CDR2 FQNEAQ (reference sequence). J lost 1 base, V lost 1 base, and 3 bases had no gene match. CDR3 nucleotide sequence: TGTGCCAGCAGCTTAGTGCTAGCGGGTTCCTACAATGAGCAGTTCTTC. Residues: CASSLVLAGSYNEQFF.

This clone was recorded only once. The chain uses TRBV10-3 and TRBJ1-1; the D is unclear. The germline CDR1 and CDR2 sequences are ENHRY and SYGVKD. Trimming removed 0 bases from V and 4 bases from J, with 12 bases in between. The CDR3 totals 15 residues. DNA of the CDR3: TGTGCCATCAGTGAGTCGAGCGGCGGTCCCACTGAAGCTTTCTTT. It codes for CAISESSGGPTEAFF.

The chain combines TRBV7-3 with TRBJ1-6; D perhaps matches TRBD1 (5 bases). Per the germline V gene, CDR1 is SGHTA and CDR2 is FQGTGA. The V end was cut by 5 bases, the J end by 9 bases, with 14 bases between. This CDR3 is built from 14 residues. The chain's CDR3 is CASSPGGGGSPLHF. Here the CDR3 DNA reads TGTGCCAGCAGCCCCGGTGGGGGAGGTTCACCCCTCCACTTT.

The chain has TRBV29-1 and TRBJ2-7; D is perhaps TRBD2 (5 bases). Germline V gene lookup returns CDR1 SQVTM and CDR2 ANQGSEA. The CDR3 contains 13 residues. Trimming removed 6 bases from V and 7 bases from J, with 19 bases in between. The CDR3 nucleotides read TGCAGCGTCGCCTCCCGGGGTGTGGAGGAGCAGTACTTC. Its translation: CSVASRGVEEQYF.

The rearrangement uses TRBV2 and TRBJ1-5, with D unresolved. V lost 3 bases to trimming and J lost 4 bases, with 7 bases between them. The CDR3 extends over 13 amino acids. Germline CDR1 and CDR2: SNHLY and FYNNEI. CDR3 protein: CASSDFRNQPQHF. The DNA for the CDR3 is TGTGCCAGCAGTGACTTCAGAAATCAGCCCCAGCATTTT. The variable domain in full, completed from reference TRBV2 and TRBJ1-5, reads EPEVTQTPSHQVTQMGQEVILRCVPISNHLYFYWYRQILGQKVEFLVSFYNNEISEKSEIFDDQFSVERPDGSNFTLKIRSTKLEDSAMYFCASSDFRNQPQHFGDGTRLSIL.

This chain connects TRBV29-1 to TRBJ2-5; tentative D call: TRBD1 (6 bases). The germline CDR1 and CDR2 sequences are SQVTM and ANQGSEA. Trimming cost V 3 bases and J 5 bases, with 22 bases left between them. The CDR3 covers 16 residues. Here the CDR3 reads CSVDPIQGLKGETQYF. The CDR3 nucleotides read TGCAGCGTTGATCCCATACAGGGCTTGAAGGGGGAGACCCAGTACTTC.